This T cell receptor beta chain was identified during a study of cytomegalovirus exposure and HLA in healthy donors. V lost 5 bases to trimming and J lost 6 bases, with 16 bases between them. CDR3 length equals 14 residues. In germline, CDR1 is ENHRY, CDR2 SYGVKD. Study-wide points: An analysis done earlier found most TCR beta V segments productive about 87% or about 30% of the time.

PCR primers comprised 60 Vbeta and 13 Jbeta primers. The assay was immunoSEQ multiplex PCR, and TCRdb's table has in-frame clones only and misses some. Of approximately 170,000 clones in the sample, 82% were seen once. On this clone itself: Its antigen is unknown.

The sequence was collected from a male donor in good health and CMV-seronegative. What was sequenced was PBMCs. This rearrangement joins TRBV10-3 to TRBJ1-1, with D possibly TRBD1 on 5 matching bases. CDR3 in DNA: TGTGCCATCAGTATACTCGCCCGGGGGGCTGAAGCTTTCTTT. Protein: CAISILARGAEAFF.